Listed below are T cell receptor beta chains from one sample, sequenced in a study of T-cell reconstitution after alpha-beta-depleted transplantation in children. In TCRdb, the PCR reads were re-called with MiXCR into one record per CDR3 protein. Of more than 200,000 distinct CDR3 sequences listed, more than 15% are singletons. The input for sequencing was PBMCs, mostly from graft donor cells, taken 360 days after TCRalphabeta/CD19-depleted stem cell transplant. These receptors were collected from a male patient between 2 and 10 years old who had a stem cell transplant for acute lymphoblastic leukemia, so the T cells may come from the graft donor. Each CDR3 is given with its conserved first and last residue. D genes are given only for firm matches. Clone size is stated in some rows and not others, as once, few, many or a class when expanded.

>-|TRBV27|TRBJ2-5|TRBD2
CASSPPGLGKTQYF
TGTGCCAGCAGCCCGCCGGGACTAGGCAAGACCCAGTACTTC
>few|TRBV5-1|TRBJ2-1|TRBD2
CASSGETSSWGNEQFF
TGCGCCAGCAGCGGGGAGACTAGCAGTTGGGGAAATGAGCAGTTCTTC
>-|TRBV6-2/TRBV6-3|TRBJ2-1|-
CASSQRDPHNEQFF
TGTGCCAGCAGCCAACGGGACCCCCACAATGAGCAGTTCTTC
>-|TRBV10-2|TRBJ1-5|-
CASRIDSSNQPQHF
TGCGCCAGCAGGATAGACAGTAGCAATCAGCCCCAGCATTTT
>few|TRBV9|TRBJ1-1|-
CASSVATGGHTEAFF
TGTGCCAGCAGCGTAGCGACAGGTGGGCACACTGAAGCTTTCTTT
>-|TRBV12-3/TRBV12-4|TRBJ1-4|-
CASSLNTGTINEKLFF
TGTGCCAGCAGTCTCAACACAGGGACGATCAATGAAAAACTGTTTTTT
>few|TRBV2|TRBJ2-1|-
CASRTRNEQFF
TGTGCCAGCAGGACTCGGAATGAGCAGTTCTTC
>few|TRBV10-1|TRBJ1-1|-
CASSPEGTEAFF
TGCGCCAGCAGTCCCGAGGGCACTGAAGCTTTCTTT
>-|TRBV11-2|TRBJ2-7|-
CASSLAAGDEQYF
TGTGCCAGCAGCTTAGCTGCAGGGGACGAGCAGTACTTC
>many|TRBV10-3|TRBJ2-3|-
CATRPGRDTQYF
TGTGCCACTCGACCGGGACGAGATACGCAGTATTTT
>many|TRBV7-9|TRBJ2-5|TRBD1
CASSLRTGGKETQYF
TGTGCCAGCAGCTTACGGACAGGGGGGAAGGAGACCCAGTACTTC
>few|TRBV15|TRBJ2-3|TRBD2
CATSRGLATDTQYF
TGTGCCACCAGCAGAGGACTAGCGACAGATACGCAGTATTTT
>few|TRBV5-1|TRBJ2-3|TRBD1
CASSSPQGQGKRPDTQYF
TGCGCCAGCAGCTCGCCTCAGGGACAGGGGAAACGGCCGGATACGCAGTATTTT
>-|TRBV25-1|TRBJ2-7|-
CASSEEVVSYEQYF
TGTGCCAGCAGTGAGGAGGTAGTCTCCTACGAGCAGTACTTC
>few|TRBV29-1|TRBJ1-1|-
CSVPFSRSNTEAFF
TGCAGCGTGCCTTTTTCCAGGTCGAACACTGAAGCTTTCTTT
>-|TRBV11-3|TRBJ2-2|-
CASSLDGGLGGELFF
TGTGCCAGCAGCTTAGACGGGGGGCTCGGCGGGGAGCTGTTTTTT
>few|TRBV10-3|TRBJ2-7|-
CAISESLAGSYEQYF
TGTGCCATCAGTGAGTCTTTGGCAGGGAGCTACGAGCAGTACTTC
>-|TRBV5-5|TRBJ1-1|-
CASSFFGATEAFF
TGTGCCAGCAGCTTTTTCGGGGCCACTGAAGCTTTCTTT
>-|TRBV29-1|TRBJ2-3|-
CSVVQPTDTQYF
TGCAGCGTTGTACAGCCCACAGATACGCAGTATTTT
>-|TRBV6-5|TRBJ2-5|-
CASSLGQGGMETQYF
TGTGCCAGCAGTTTAGGACAGGGAGGGATGGAGACCCAGTACTTC
>few|TRBV9|TRBJ2-1|-
CASSVVQDPSLHEQFF
TGTGCCAGCAGCGTAGTCCAGGATCCATCCCTCCATGAGCAGTTCTTC
>few|TRBV12-3/TRBV12-4|TRBJ2-2|TRBD1
CASRAFLGQGLVGELFF
TGTGCCAGCAGGGCCTTTTTGGGACAGGGGTTGGTCGGGGAGCTGTTTTTT
>-|TRBV4-3|TRBJ1-5|-
CASSQALSGYQPQHF
TGCGCCAGCAGCCAAGCGCTTTCCGGTTATCAGCCCCAGCATTTT
>-|TRBV6-5|TRBJ2-3|TRBD2
CASSYSRLAGGIDTQYF
TGTGCCAGCAGTTACTCGCGACTAGCGGGGGGGATAGATACGCAGTATTTT
>few|TRBV7-2|TRBJ2-1|TRBD1
CASSLIGQGENEQFF
TGTGCCAGCAGCTTAATTGGACAGGGGGAAAATGAGCAGTTCTTC
>-|TRBV9|TRBJ2-2|-
CASSVRRDTANTGELFF
TGTGCCAGCAGCGTAAGGCGGGACACCGCGAACACCGGGGAGCTGTTTTTT
>many|TRBV27|TRBJ1-5|TRBD1
CASSGQGIKPQHF
TGTGCCAGCAGTGGACAGGGAATAAAGCCCCAGCATTTT
>few|TRBV3-1|TRBJ2-7|TRBD2
CASSHGLAGVRSYEQYF
TGTGCCAGCAGCCACGGACTAGCGGGAGTTCGCTCCTACGAGCAGTACTTC
>-|TRBV5-1|TRBJ2-3|-
CASSLSLGRELNTQYF
TGCGCCAGCAGCTTGAGTTTGGGTAGGGAACTGAATACGCAGTATTTT